This entry lists 21 T cell receptor beta chains sequenced from one sample in a study of graft-versus-host responses after intestinal transplantation. Clones were sequenced by immunoSEQ multiplex PCR, and TCRdb holds only the in-frame ones, with some missing. This sample yields about 41,000 clones, of which about 95% are seen a single time; less than 0.65% belongs to the top ten. What these receptors recognize is not known. The sample consisted of unstimulated CD8+ T cells sorted from spleen or lymph node cells, taken before transplant. These receptors originate from a human donor who was the organ donor for an intestinal transplant.

This chain uses TRBV19 with TRBJ1-2, with a tentative D call TRBD1 (5 bases). CDR3 length equals 15 residues. Deletions cut 4 bases from V and 2 bases from J, with 14 bases between. The germline V gene encodes CDR1 LNHDA and CDR2 SQIVND (reference sequence). The CDR3 sequence: CASSTSDGGNYGYTF. The CDR3 DNA reads as TGTGCCAGTAGTACGTCGGACGGGGGAAACTATGGCTACACCTTC.

This rearrangement joins TRBV11-2 to TRBJ2-7, with 10 positions matching TRBD1. Losses at the gene ends were 2 bases for V and 4 bases for J; bases not matched to a gene: 8. The CDR3 spans 16 residues. Germline V gene lookup returns CDR1 SGHAT and CDR2 FQNNGV. The CDR3 reads CASSLTYGQGEYEQYF. DNA for the CDR3: TGTGCCAGCAGCTTAACCTACGGACAGGGGGAGTACGAGCAGTACTTC.

This chain joins TRBV18 and TRBJ1-2; tentatively, D is TRBD1 (6 bases). Trimming took 2 bases from V and 5 from J, leaving 12 bases between them. This CDR3 spans 14 amino acids. The germline CDR1 and CDR2 sequences are KGHSH and LQKENI. This chain's CDR3 is CASSPIQGLYGYTF. For the CDR3, the DNA is TGTGCCAGCTCACCAATACAGGGTCTTTATGGCTACACCTTC.

The chain is built from TRBV18 and TRBJ2-3; D unclear. The CDR3 length is 14 residues. Germline V gene data show CDR1 as KGHSH and CDR2 as LQKENI. V shed 4 bases and J shed 6 bases, with 14 bases lying between them. The CDR3 reads CASSHVVLVDTQYF. The DNA for the CDR3 is TGTGCCAGCTCACATGTAGTCCTGGTTGATACGCAGTATTTT.

V usage is TRBV5-4 and J usage is TRBJ2-3; D gene uncertain. The V gene's germline CDR1 is SGHNT and CDR2 YYREEE (reference sequence). V was pared by 4 bases and J by 4 bases, with 7 bases between. CDR3 length: 12 residues. CDR3 coding DNA: TGTGCCAGCAGCGAGTCTGCAGATACGCAGTATTTT. This encodes CASSESADTQYF.

The chain combines TRBV7-7 with TRBJ2-4, with TRBD2 matching over 8 bases. From germline, CDR1 is SSHAT and CDR2 FNYEAQ (reference sequence). The CDR3 is made up of 12 amino acids. Trimming cost V 11 bases and J 2 bases; bases outside gene matches: 2. The CDR3 is CAPGGSKNIQYF. As DNA, the CDR3 is TGTGCCCCGGGGGGGTCCAAAAACATTCAGTACTTC.

The V gene is TRBV5-6, the J gene TRBJ1-2; the D is unclear. This CDR3 is built from 14 residues. Trimming removed 5 bases from V and 0 bases from J, with 11 bases in between. Germline loops: CDR1 SGHDT, CDR2 YYEEEE. CDR3 in amino acids: CASRIDGPNYGYTF. CDR3 nucleotides: TGTGCCAGCAGAATCGACGGTCCTAACTATGGCTACACCTTC.

The J gene is TRBJ2-7, the V gene TRBV15; possibly TRBD1 or TRBD2 for D (5 bases each). The CDR3 loop spans 15 amino acids. The germline V and J ends were trimmed by 0 bases and 3 bases, with 12 bases remaining between them. The germline V gene has CDR1 LNHNV and CDR2 YYDKDF (reference sequence). CDR3 protein: CATSRDRGAHYEQYF. The CDR3 DNA reads as TGTGCCACCAGCAGAGATCGAGGGGCCCACTACGAGCAGTACTTC.

The chain has TRBV4-1 and TRBJ2-1, with a tentative D call TRBD1 (6 bases). The V end was cut by 4 bases, the J end by 7 bases, with 23 bases between. The length of the CDR3 is 17 residues. From germline, CDR1 is MGHRA and CDR2 YSYEKL. The CDR3 region is CASSPTQTGLGQNEQFF. The CDR3 DNA follows: TGCGCCAGCAGCCCGACTCAGACAGGACTCGGGCAGAATGAGCAGTTCTTC.

Here the CDR3 reads CASSYQLASSYEQYF. The CDR3 DNA reads as TGTGCCAGCAGTTACCAACTAGCGAGCTCCTACGAGCAGTACTTC. The rearrangement links TRBV6-5 to TRBJ2-7, with 7 positions matching TRBD2. V lost 2 bases, J lost 0 bases, and 4 bases stayed unmatched. CDR1 and CDR2 (germline): MNHEY, SVGAGI. This CDR3 spans 15 amino acids.

This chain uses TRBV11-2 with TRBJ2-7, with 8 bases aligning to TRBD2. Germline-derived CDR1 and CDR2 are SGHAT and FQNNGV. The CDR3 runs 16 residues. The trim removed 1 base at V and 6 bases at J, leaving 11 bases unmatched. The CDR3 DNA reads TGTGCCAGCAGCTTAGGCCCGGGGGGGGTAGAAGGCGAGCAGTACTTC. The encoded protein is CASSLGPGGVEGEQYF.

This clone was counted a single time. The chain carries TRBV4-1 and TRBJ1-1; possibly TRBD1 for D (5 bases). Germline values: CDR1 MGHRA, CDR2 YSYEKL. This CDR3 spans 12 amino acids. V was pared by 3 bases and J by 11 bases, with 13 bases between. CDR3 loop: CASSQGGRVAFF. CDR3 coding DNA: TGCGCCAGCAGCCAGGGGGGGAGGGTGGCTTTCTTT.

The chain carries TRBV6-1 and TRBJ2-7, with no clear D. Germline lookup yields CDR1 MNHNS and CDR2 SASEGT. V was cut by 2 bases and J by 2 bases, with 19 bases left in between. The CDR3 has 17 residues. CDR3 amino acids: CASSEFSGRRQTYEQYF. In DNA, the CDR3 is TGTGCCAGCAGTGAATTCTCTGGCAGACGACAAACCTACGAGCAGTACTTC.

The V call is TRBV2, the J call TRBJ2-7, with D unresolved. The V end lost 7 bases, the J end lost 0 bases, and 13 bases lay between the germline ends. In germline, CDR1 is SNHLY, CDR2 FYNNEI. The length of the CDR3 is 14 residues. The CDR3 bases are TGTGCCAGCACTGACGAGGCCAGCTCCTACGAGCAGTACTTC. This encodes CASTDEASSYEQYF.

This clone was seen only a few times. The chain carries TRBV7-9 and TRBJ1-3; D is uncertain. The germline V gene has CDR1 SEHNR and CDR2 FQNEAQ (reference sequence). Trimming pared 6 bases from V and 2 bases from J, leaving 5 bases between. CDR3 size: 12 residues. In DNA, the CDR3 is TGTGCCAGCAGAAAGCCTGGAAACACCATATATTTT. Encoded protein: CASRKPGNTIYF. The complete variable domain, with remaining parts taken from reference TRBV7-9 and TRBJ1-3, reads DTGVSQNPRHKITKRGQNVTFRCDPISEHNRLYWYRQTLGQGPEFLTYFQNEAQLEKSRLLSDRFSAERPKGSFSTLEIQRTEQGDSAMYLCASRKPGNTIYFGEGSWLTVV.

Written as DNA, the CDR3 is TGTGCCAGCAGTCCCATACAGGACCCAAGTATCTATGGCTACACCTTC. It translates to CASSPIQDPSIYGYTF. This chain connects TRBV27 to TRBJ1-2; a possible D gene is TRBD1 (5 bases). The CDR3 covers 16 residues. V was pared by 5 bases and J by 4 bases, with 20 bases between. CDR1 and CDR2 (germline): MNHEY, SMNVEV (reference sequence).

The V call is TRBV9, the J call TRBJ1-3; tentatively, D is TRBD1 (6 bases). Trimming took 6 bases from V and 4 from J, leaving 8 bases between them. The germline V gene encodes CDR1 SGDLS and CDR2 YYNGEE. The CDR3 totals 12 residues. For the CDR3, the DNA is TGTGCCAGCACCGGACAGGGAAACACCATATATTTT. Its protein product is CASTGQGNTIYF.

V is TRBV4-3 and J is TRBJ2-5; the D gene is possibly TRBD1 (6 bases). The CDR3 runs 14 residues. Trimming removed 1 base at V and 2 bases at J, with 8 bases between. Germline values: CDR1 LGHNA, CDR2 YSLEER. For the CDR3, the DNA is TGCGCCAGCAGCCAAGGGACAGCTCAAGAGACCCAGTACTTC. Its translation is CASSQGTAQETQYF.

The chain uses TRBV28 and TRBJ2-2; 7 nucleotides match TRBD2. V was clipped by 2 bases and J by 4 bases; unmatched bases: 7. This CDR3 has 16 amino acids. In germline, CDR1 is MDHEN, CDR2 SYDVKM. For the CDR3, the DNA is TGTGCCAGCAGTTTACTAGCGGTGATCGTCACCGGGGAGCTGTTTTTT. Translated: CASSLLAVIVTGELFF. The full variable domain, with the rest looked up from reference TRBV28 and TRBJ2-2, is DVKVTQSSRYLVKRTGEKVFLECVQDMDHENMFWYRQDPGLGLRLIYFSYDVKMKEKGDIPEGYSVSREKKERFSLILESASTNQTSMYLCASSLLAVIVTGELFFGEGSRLTVL.

V gene TRBV7-9 combines with J gene TRBJ1-1, with 11 nucleotides matching TRBD1. After removal of 2 bases from V and 3 bases from J, the junction contained 5 bases not matched to a gene. This CDR3 is built from 16 residues. Germline values: CDR1 SEHNR, CDR2 FQNEAQ (reference sequence). The CDR3 region has the DNA TGTGCCAGCAGCTTATGGACAGGGGGCTGGTACACTGAAGCTTTCTTT. Translated: CASSLWTGGWYTEAFF.

V gene TRBV7-3 combines with J gene TRBJ2-5; D assignment may be TRBD1 or TRBD2 (5 bases each). The germline V gene has CDR1 SGHTA and CDR2 FQGTGA. The germline V and J ends were trimmed by 6 bases and 5 bases, with 16 bases remaining between them. The CDR3 runs 14 residues. Here the CDR3 reads CASRAGASRETQYF. The CDR3 coding sequence is TGTGCCAGCAGGGCCGGGGCTTCACGGGAGACCCAGTACTTC.